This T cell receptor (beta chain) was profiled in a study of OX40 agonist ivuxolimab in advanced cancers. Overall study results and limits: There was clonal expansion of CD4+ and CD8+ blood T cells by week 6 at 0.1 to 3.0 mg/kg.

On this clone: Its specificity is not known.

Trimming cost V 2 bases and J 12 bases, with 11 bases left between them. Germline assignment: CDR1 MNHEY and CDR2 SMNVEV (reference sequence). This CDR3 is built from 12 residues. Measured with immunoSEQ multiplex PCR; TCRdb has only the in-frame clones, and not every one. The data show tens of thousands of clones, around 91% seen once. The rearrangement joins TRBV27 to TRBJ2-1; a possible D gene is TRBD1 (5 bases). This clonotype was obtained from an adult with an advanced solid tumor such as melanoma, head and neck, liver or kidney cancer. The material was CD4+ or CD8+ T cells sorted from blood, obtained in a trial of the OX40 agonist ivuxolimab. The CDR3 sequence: CASSLPTGRQFF. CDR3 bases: TGTGCCAGCAGTTTACCCACAGGTCGGCAGTTCTTC.